This TCR beta chain was obtained from a study of T cells in Graves' hyperthyroidism and ophthalmopathy. Overall study context: At the time of initial diagnosis and before any treatment, peripheral blood was collected. Overall study findings and caveats: Ophthalmopathy stood apart from stable hyperthyroidism in a 13 V-J model. Among thyroid clonotypes expanded above 0.001, most also appeared in blood.

Deletions cut 2 bases from V and 2 bases from J, with 16 bases between. Germline lookup yields CDR1 MNHEY and CDR2 SMNVEV (reference sequence). The CDR3 extends over 16 amino acids. There are many counts of this clonotype. Antigen unknown. From RNA transcripts, TCR beta CDR3 regions were amplified. The HTBI primer set drove a first-round RT-PCR of the TCR CDR3. TCRdb used MiXCR to reprocess the multiplex PCR reads, holding one entry per CDR3 protein. The sample carries around 56,000 distinct CDR3 sequences, 49% recorded once. Together with thyroid ultrasound, orbital computed tomography, serum thyroxine and TRAb, clinical symptoms were used for diagnoses.

Sequencing was done on a sample of blood. The genes are TRBV27 and TRBJ2-7, with D perhaps TRBD1 or TRBD2 (5 bases each). The clonotype comes from a young woman with Graves' ophthalmopathy. The chain's CDR3 is CASSLGPGASTYEQYF. The CDR3 DNA reads as TGTGCCAGCAGTTTAGGTCCCGGGGCGAGTACCTACGAGCAGTACTTC.